This TCR beta chain came from a study of response to subunit inactivated influenza vaccine (dated by TCRdb to between 2017 and 2018). In terms of the full investigation: To follow how T cells responded to a trivalent subunit inactivated influenza vaccine, the researchers relied on deep quantitative profiling of the T cell receptor repertoire.

After removal of 5 bases from V and 7 bases from J, the junction retains 8 bases not matched to a gene. The CDR3 runs 15 residues from the cysteine to the phenylalanine. Of all the DNA, just the CDR3 is kept, 45 bases in frame from base 1. The time point label, as the study defines it: approximately 40 days after influenza vaccine administration. This clonotype turned up a few times. The antigen it binds to is not known. Base quality data are lacking; no much larger clone is found one base away. Receptors were amplified or captured by RT-PCR. Sequencing took place on an Illumina HiSeq 2500. Using fastp trimming at Q25 and MiXCR clonotype assembly, TCRdb reanalyzed the public sequencing data and kept in-frame beta chains. Entries that share a CDR3 protein sequence are merged under the most common genes and DNA. The sample profile shows about 480,000 distinct CDR3 sequences; about 10% of them were found once. In total, the top ten clones hold around 12% of the sample.

Here is what the overall study found, with its caveats: It was suggested by the authors that each seasonal influenza vaccination may recruit only a limited number of new T cells.

The receptor was derived from a man aged 50-59 years who received an inactivated influenza vaccine. Donor details come from another sample of the same person, matched by shared clones. This sample comprised PBMCs from blood, obtained more than 35 days after vaccination. The sequence joins TRBV12-3 or TRBV12-4 to TRBJ2-7; TRBD2 fits 13 bases in the junction. The bases are TGTGCCAGCAGTCCCGGGACTAGCGGGGTGGGGGAGCAGTACTTC. It codes for CASSPGTSGVGEQYF.